Reported below is one T cell receptor beta chain. Its specificity is not known. One junction end disagrees with the germline gene, perhaps due to a read error. This entry belongs to a study of CD8+CD57+ T cells in acquired aplastic anemia. Across the whole study: There were 10 million or so reads, on average, for CD4+ cells from healthy donors. Whole-study results and caveats: Statistical testing detected no significant gap in CD8+ Simpson's diversity between patients and controls. Comparison of patients with controls identified twenty-nine shared CD8+ CDR3 sequences.

The study profiled TCR beta VDJ and CDR3 using genomic DNA as template. TCRdb fed the reads into MiXCR, producing one record per CDR3 protein. Of about 100,000 distinct CDR3 sequences in the sample, roughly 50% were seen once. CDR3 length equals 14 residues. The germline gives CDR1 LGHNA, CDR2 YSLEER. The chain is built from TRBV4-3 and TRBJ2-2; D is perhaps TRBD1 (6 bases). The material sequenced was sorted CD4+, CD8+, or CD8+CD57+ T cells (not recorded which) from PBMCs. The TCR was taken from a human donor in good health, serving as a control. For the CDR3, the DNA is TGCGCCAGCAGCCAGTACAGGGTCTCCGGGGAGCTGCTTTTT. It encodes CASSQYRVSGELLF.